This TCR beta chain derives from a study of blood T cell repertoires in COVID-19. At the level of the study: Both acute and convalescent COVID-19 samples were obtained from the United States, Italy and Spain.

Trimming shortened V by 7 bases and J by 3 bases, and 26 bases separated the two germline ends. This CDR3 spans 17 amino acids. From germline, CDR1 is SGHRS and CDR2 YFSETQ. The repertoire was sequenced with immunoSEQ multiplex PCR; TCRdb's copy has only in-frame clones and lacks some. The sample carries roughly 100,000 clones, about four fifths recorded once. The V gene is TRBV5-1, the J gene TRBJ2-7; the D gene is possibly TRBD2 (7 bases). Sequencing was done on a sample of peripheral blood. The receptor comes from a human donor in a cohort sampled during active COVID-19. CDR3 nucleotide sequence: TGCGCCAGCCGAGGATACGGGGGGCCGAGGGGAGACTACGAGCAGTACTTC. Translating it yields CASRGYGGPRGDYEQYF.